Following are 30 T cell receptor beta chains from one sample sequenced in a study of blood T cell repertoires in COVID-19. Some clones are missing from TCRdb's copy, which holds only in-frame ones; the method was immunoSEQ multiplex PCR. The sample yields around 100,000 clones, 70% to 90% seen once. Sample: peripheral blood. These receptors were obtained from a man in his forties with acute or convalescent COVID-19.

This rearrangement joins TRBV30 to TRBJ1-4; D remains ambiguous. Germline CDR1 GTSNPN, CDR2 SVGIG (reference sequence). Trimming took off 3 bases at V and 7 bases at J, with 15 bases between the two ends. The CDR3 is 14 amino acids. The CDR3 nucleotides read TGTGCCTGGAGCTTTACCTTGAGGGTTGAAAAACTGTTTTTT. Translating gives CAWSFTLRVEKLFF.

This chain connects TRBV30 to TRBJ1-6, with D possibly TRBD1 on 5 matching bases. The CDR3 totals 16 residues. Per the germline V gene, CDR1 is GTSNPN and CDR2 is SVGIG (reference sequence). V lost 0 bases, J lost 9 bases, and 18 bases lay in between. For the CDR3, the DNA is TGTGCCTGGAGTGTACCGAGGCACCTCGGGGGTTCACCCCTCCACTTT. It specifies CAWSVPRHLGGSPLHF. The entire variable domain, with the rest obtained from reference TRBV30 and TRBJ1-6, is as follows: SQTIHQWPATLVQPVGSPLSLECTVEGTSNPNLYWYRQAAGRGLQLLFYSVGIGQISSEVPQNLSASRPQDRQFILSSKKLLLSDSGFYLCAWSVPRHLGGSPLHFGNGTRLTVT.

This clone was recorded only once. The chain uses TRBV19 and TRBJ1-2, with TRBD1 as a possible D gene (6 bases). The CDR3 length is 15 residues. Per germline, CDR1 LNHDA and CDR2 SQIVND (reference sequence). Trimming left V 5 bases short and J 3 bases short, with 16 bases between. The CDR3 reads CASSVGRQDYYGYTF. Here the CDR3 DNA reads TGTGCCAGTAGTGTCGGAAGACAGGACTACTATGGCTACACCTTC.

This clone was seen a few times. DNA for the CDR3: TGTGCCAGCAGACAACTAGCGGGGTTCACAGATACGCAGTATTTT. Residues: CASRQLAGFTDTQYF. The V gene is TRBV2, the J gene TRBJ2-3; TRBD2 agrees at 10 bases. The CDR3 consists of 15 residues. V trimming: 6 bases; J trimming: 2 bases; junction bases outside the gene matches: 5. CDR1 SNHLY and CDR2 FYNNEI come from the germline V gene. Variable domain in full (rest from reference TRBV2 and TRBJ2-3): EPEVTQTPSHQVTQMGQEVILRCVPISNHLYFYWYRQILGQKVEFLVSFYNNEISEKSEIFDDQFSVERPDGSNFTLKIRSTKLEDSAMYFCASRQLAGFTDTQYFGPGTRLTVL.

The chain recombines TRBV19 with TRBJ1-5, with D hard to call. The V gene's germline CDR1 is LNHDA and CDR2 SQIVND (reference sequence). The V and J ends lost 6 bases and 4 bases respectively, with 19 bases between them. The CDR3 is made up of 16 amino acids. The CDR3 region has the DNA TGTGCCAGTAGACCAAAGGTTGGAGGGCAGAATCAGCCCCAGCATTTT. Translated, it gives CASRPKVGGQNQPQHF.

V and J are TRBV29-1 and TRBJ2-5; a possible D gene is TRBD1 (5 bases). The CDR3 contains 15 residues. V lost 2 bases and J lost 4, with 17 bases in between. Germline loops: CDR1 SQVTM, CDR2 ANQGSEA. CDR3 protein: CSVEMGWGGRETQYF. In nucleotides, the CDR3 is TGCAGCGTTGAAATGGGGTGGGGCGGCAGAGAGACCCAGTACTTC.

This clone was found once. The V and J genes are TRBV5-1 and TRBJ2-1; D is undetermined. CDR3 length: 16 residues. Germline CDR1 reads SGHRS; CDR2 reads YFSETQ. Trimming cost V 0 bases and J 2 bases, with 12 bases left between them. The CDR3 loop reads CASSLGHDGPYNEQFF. CDR3 sequence (DNA): TGCGCCAGCAGCTTGGGGCATGATGGCCCCTACAATGAGCAGTTCTTC. Full variable domain (outside the CDR3, taken from reference TRBV5-1 and TRBJ2-1): KAGVTQTPRYLIKTRGQQVTLSCSPISGHRSVSWYQQTPGQGLQFLFEYFSETQRNKGNFPGRFSGRQFSNSRSEMNVSTLELGDSALYLCASSLGHDGPYNEQFFGPGTRLTVL.

V and J are TRBV5-1 and TRBJ2-1, with 9 nucleotides matching TRBD1. CDR1 SGHRS and CDR2 YFSETQ come from the germline V gene. V was clipped by 4 bases and J by 9 bases; unmatched bases: 14. CDR3 length equals 16 residues. This CDR3 is CASSITGTGFVVEQFF. CDR3 coding DNA: TGCGCCAGCAGCATCACCGGGACAGGGTTTGTAGTTGAGCAGTTCTTC.

V gene TRBV3-1 (or the pseudogene TRBV3-2) combines with J gene TRBJ1-2, with TRBD1 identical over 7 bases. This CDR3 comprises 17 residues. In germline, CDR1 is LGHDT, CDR2 YNNKEL (reference sequence). With 0 bases clipped from V and 0 bases from J, the junction kept 7 bases outside the gene matches. The CDR3 coding sequence is TGTGCCAGCAGCCAAGAAATATTGACAGGGCCTAACTATGGCTACACCTTC. This encodes CASSQEILTGPNYGYTF.

This rearrangement joins TRBV18 to TRBJ2-1, with TRBD2 matching 11 bases. J gave up 2 bases and V 3 bases, and 9 bases lay outside the gene matches. The length of the CDR3 is 18 residues. Germline assignment: CDR1 KGHSH and CDR2 LQKENI. As DNA, the CDR3 is TGTGCCAGCTCACCGAGTAGCGGGGGGGCCTGGGCCTACAATGAGCAGTTCTTC. Translating gives CASSPSSGGAWAYNEQFF.

The rearrangement links TRBV10-1 to TRBJ1-1; D unclear. The germline gives CDR1 WNHNN, CDR2 SYGVQD (reference sequence). Deletions cut 5 bases from V and 0 bases from J, with 7 bases between. The CDR3 spans 13 residues. The CDR3 loop is CASSRNMNTEAFF. CDR3 bases: TGCGCCAGCAGTAGAAACATGAACACTGAAGCTTTCTTT.

The chain is built from TRBV29-1 and TRBJ1-1; TRBD1 agrees at 10 bases. Germline V gives CDR1 SQVTM, CDR2 ANQGSEA. This CDR3 comprises 13 residues. The V and J ends lost 8 bases and 1 base, in that order; junction bases with no gene match: 4. The CDR3 DNA follows: TGCAGCTACAGGACAGGGGGGAACACTGAAGCTTTCTTT. Protein sequence: CSYRTGGNTEAFF. The whole variable domain, remainder taken from reference TRBV29-1 and TRBJ1-1, is SAVISQKPSRDICQRGTSLTIQCQVDSQVTMMFWYRQQPGQSLTLIATANQGSEATYESGFVIDKFPISRPNLTFSTLTVSNMSPEDSSIYLCSYRTGGNTEAFFGQGTRLTVV.

The chain carries TRBV4-2 and TRBJ2-1; TRBD2 aligns across 10 bases. The ends lost 6 bases at V and 8 bases at J; junction bases unmatched: 4. Germline lookup yields CDR1 LGHNA and CDR2 YNFKEQ. CDR3 length: 13 amino acids. In DNA form, the CDR3 reads TGTGCCAGCAGGGGCCTAGCGGGAGATGAGCAGTTCTTC. Its translation: CASRGLAGDEQFF.

This clone is a singleton in its sample. This chain connects TRBV18 to TRBJ2-5, with 13 bases that match TRBD2. The trim removed 5 bases at V and 3 bases at J, leaving 12 bases unmatched. The CDR3 runs to 18 residues. Germline-derived CDR1 and CDR2 are KGHSH and LQKENI. In DNA form, the CDR3 reads TGTGCCAGCTCATCCCTGACTAGCGGGGGGCGGCAAGAAGAGACCCAGTACTTC. It encodes CASSSLTSGGRQEETQYF.

The chain recombines TRBV7-2 with TRBJ2-5, with TRBD2 identical over 8 bases. Trimming cost V 5 bases and J 5 bases; bases outside gene matches: 4. In germline, CDR1 is SGHTA, CDR2 FQGNSA. The CDR3 totals 13 residues. The DNA for the CDR3 is TGTGCCAGCAGCCCCCGGGGGGGTGAGACCCAGTACTTC. This codes for CASSPRGGETQYF.

This clone was seen a few times. The chain links TRBV6-6 to TRBJ2-1; D might be TRBD1 (6 bases). Per germline, CDR1 MNHNY and CDR2 SVGAGI (reference sequence). The CDR3 covers 13 residues. V was clipped by 2 bases and J by 11 bases, with 13 bases between them. The CDR3 here is CASSYGQGYQQFF. CDR3 DNA: TGTGCCAGCAGTTACGGGCAGGGGTATCAGCAGTTCTTC.

The gene calls are TRBV6-5 and TRBJ1-6; 8 nucleotides agree with TRBD1. This CDR3 contains 15 residues. The germline gives CDR1 MNHEY, CDR2 SVGAGI. The trim removed 6 bases at V and 7 bases at J, leaving 8 bases unmatched. The CDR3 protein is CASSPPGQENSPLHF. The CDR3 DNA reads TGTGCCAGCAGCCCCCCGGGACAGGAGAATTCACCCCTCCACTTT.

The genes are TRBV18 and TRBJ1-3, with 7 positions matching TRBD1. CDR3 length equals 16 residues. V gave up 0 bases and J gave up 0 bases; unmatched junction bases: 2. Looked up from germline, CDR1 is KGHSH and CDR2 is LQKENI. CDR3 region: CASSPPGTVSGNTIYF. CDR3 sequence (DNA): TGTGCCAGCTCACCACCCGGGACAGTCTCTGGAAACACCATATATTTT.

V is TRBV28 and J is TRBJ1-5; no firm D call. The germline V gene has CDR1 MDHEN and CDR2 SYDVKM. The CDR3 totals 14 residues. Trimming stripped 3 bases from V and 0 bases from J, with 6 bases between. CDR3: CASSFRYSNQPQHF. The CDR3 DNA reads as TGTGCCAGCAGTTTCAGATATAGCAATCAGCCCCAGCATTTT.

The chain combines TRBV5-4 with TRBJ2-1; the D gene is possibly TRBD1 (5 bases). Between the trimmed V and J ends, which lost 4 bases and 5 bases, there was a span of 16 bases. This CDR3 region has 15 residues. The germline CDR1 and CDR2 sequences are SGHNT and YYREEE (reference sequence). The chain's CDR3 is CASSLGGREDNEQFF. The CDR3 DNA reads TGTGCCAGCAGCCTGGGTGGCAGGGAAGACAATGAGCAGTTCTTC.

The chain is built from TRBV5-4 and TRBJ2-3; D remains unclear. V lost 4 bases to trimming and J lost 6 bases, with 6 bases between them. The length of the CDR3 is 11 residues. Germline V gene sequence: CDR1 SGHNT, CDR2 YYREEE (reference sequence). The CDR3 sequence: CASSERDTQYF. The CDR3 nucleotides are TGTGCCAGCAGCGAGAGGGATACGCAGTATTTT.

This clone was seen a handful of times. The chain links TRBV5-4 to TRBJ2-7, with D perhaps TRBD2 (6 bases). The CDR3 is made up of 16 amino acids. V was shortened by 2 bases and J by 0 bases, with 15 bases between the two germline ends. Germline CDR1 is SGHNT and CDR2 is YYREEE (reference sequence). CDR3 sequence: CASSFLDRGSSYEQYF. As DNA, the CDR3 is TGTGCCAGCAGCTTTTTGGATCGGGGGAGCTCCTACGAGCAGTACTTC.

This rearrangement joins TRBV6-5 to TRBJ2-7; 11 bases fit TRBD1. The junction had 10 bases not matched to a gene; V was cut back by 9 bases and J by 3 bases. CDR3 length equals 15 residues. Looked up from germline, CDR1 is MNHEY and CDR2 is SVGAGI. For the CDR3, the DNA is TGTGCCAGTGGGGGGCGGACAGGGGGCAACTACGAGCAGTACTTC. Translation: CASGGRTGGNYEQYF.

The chain uses TRBV7-3 and TRBJ2-1, with D possibly TRBD2 on 6 matching bases. V was trimmed by 1 base and J by 8 bases, leaving 27 bases between them. Germline V gene lookup returns CDR1 SGHTA and CDR2 FQGTGA. The CDR3 runs to 19 residues. CDR3: CASSLRGSSEMIGPHEQFF. CDR3 sequence (DNA): TGTGCCAGCAGCTTAAGAGGGTCTAGCGAAATGATAGGCCCCCATGAGCAGTTCTTC.

This clone came up a few times. The chain employs TRBV7-9 and TRBJ2-2; D may be TRBD1 (6 bases). Germline-derived CDR1 and CDR2 are SEHNR and FQNEAQ (reference sequence). V lost 8 bases and J 7 bases, leaving 26 bases between the germline ends. The CDR3 extends over 17 amino acids. The CDR3: CASRQNWDTLMFGELFF. The CDR3 region has the DNA TGTGCCAGCCGGCAAAACTGGGACACTTTGATGTTCGGGGAGCTGTTTTTT.

The V gene is TRBV7-2, the J gene TRBJ2-2; the match to TRBD2 covers 7 bases. V shed 2 bases, J shed 0 bases, and the junction held 6 bases outside the gene matches. The germline gives CDR1 SGHTA, CDR2 FQGNSA. The CDR3 extends over 17 amino acids. In DNA, the CDR3 is TGTGCCAGCAGCTTAAGGATCCGGGGGGCGAACACCGGGGAGCTGTTTTTT. Amino acids: CASSLRIRGANTGELFF.

This clone showed up just once. The genes are TRBV6-1 and TRBJ1-4; 10 bases map to TRBD1. The V segment lost 4 bases and the J segment 5 bases; nucleotides outside the gene matches: 10. Germline CDR1 and CDR2: MNHNS and SASEGT. The CDR3 loop spans 17 amino acids. The CDR3 region is CASSVRDRGRANEKLFF. The CDR3 coding sequence is TGTGCCAGCAGTGTCCGGGACAGGGGACGGGCGAATGAAAAACTGTTTTTT.

This chain connects TRBV3-1 (or the pseudogene TRBV3-2) to TRBJ2-3; 8 bases match TRBD2. With V trimmed by 1 base and J by 4 bases, 7 bases remained unmatched. Germline V gives CDR1 LGHDT, CDR2 YNNKEL (reference sequence). The CDR3 sequence is 16 residues long. CDR3 in amino acids: CASSQGTGGVADTQYF. As DNA, the CDR3 is TGTGCCAGCAGCCAAGGGACGGGGGGGGTGGCAGATACGCAGTATTTT.

This clone has just a few counts. This chain uses TRBV2 with TRBJ2-3, with 15 bases fitting TRBD2. Per germline, CDR1 SNHLY and CDR2 FYNNEI. The CDR3 is 15 amino acids. V lost 5 bases, J lost 6 bases, and 3 bases stayed unmatched. The CDR3 here is CASSWTSGRGDTQYF. In nucleotides, the CDR3 is TGTGCCAGCAGTTGGACTAGCGGGAGGGGGGATACGCAGTATTTT. Full variable domain (remainder filled in from reference TRBV2 and TRBJ2-3): EPEVTQTPSHQVTQMGQEVILRCVPISNHLYFYWYRQILGQKVEFLVSFYNNEISEKSEIFDDQFSVERPDGSNFTLKIRSTKLEDSAMYFCASSWTSGRGDTQYFGPGTRLTVL.

The chain employs TRBV30 and TRBJ1-6; a weak D match, TRBD1 (5 bases). V was trimmed by 0 bases and J by 7 bases, leaving 7 bases between them. The CDR3 consists of 13 residues. Germline loops: CDR1 GTSNPN, CDR2 SVGIG (reference sequence). CDR3 region: CAWSVKGNSPLHF. In nucleotides, the CDR3 is TGTGCCTGGAGTGTCAAGGGGAATTCACCCCTCCACTTT.